One and the same sample provided the 2 T cell receptor beta chains below, sequenced in a study of blood T cell repertoires in COVID-19. TCRdb keeps only in-frame clones here, not all; method: immunoSEQ multiplex PCR. The sample records 88,000 or so clones, around 89% being singletons. Sequencing input: PBMCs or T cells enriched from blood (not recorded which). The receptor set was obtained from a woman in her 50s with acute COVID-19.

V and J are TRBV19 and TRBJ1-2, with TRBD1 matching over 8 bases. Losses at the gene ends were 10 bases for V and 4 bases for J; bases not matched to a gene: 17. In germline, CDR1 is LNHDA, CDR2 SQIVND (reference sequence). The CDR3 totals 16 residues. The CDR3: CATLGQGMLRPYGYTF. The CDR3, as DNA: TGTGCCACTCTAGGACAGGGTATGTTGCGACCCTATGGCTACACCTTC.

The V gene is TRBV5-5, the J gene TRBJ1-1; tentatively, D is TRBD1 (6 bases). CDR1 SGHKS and CDR2 YYEKEE come from the germline V gene (reference sequence). Between the trimmed V and J ends, which lost 0 bases and 2 bases, there was a span of 11 bases. CDR3 length equals 15 residues. The CDR3 sequence: CASSLVRGGNTEAFF. The CDR3 region has the DNA TGTGCCAGCAGCTTGGTACGCGGGGGCAACACTGAAGCTTTCTTT.